Reported below is one TCR beta chain. The specificity of this receptor is unknown. Base qualities are not at hand, and no much larger clone is one base apart. Additional DNA sequences in this sample encode the identical CDR3. The High Capacity cDNA Reverse Transcription Kit was used to reverse transcribe all of the isolated RNA, meaning that expressed TCRB transcripts were what got sequenced. Deep immunoSEQ sequencing was applied to naive, central memory and regulatory T cell samples, giving an average of roughly 3.3 million total reads per sample. Sorted cells were lysed in RLT buffer and RNA was extracted with DNase-treated RNeasy Micro or Mini kits, depending on cell number. Each cell subset was processed on its own to prevent cross-contamination, while patient and healthy donor samples were processed together. Using the immunoSEQ multiplex PCR, TCRB sequences were amplified from cDNA into 87-bp fragments spanning the CDR3 region. Sequencing of the amplicons was performed on the Illumina HiSeq platform. The published analysis was carried out like this. Synthetic template baselines were used to correct PCR bias computationally, reads within Hamming distance 2 were collapsed, and singletons that could not be merged were discarded. Reads were aligned to IMGT to assign V, D and J genes, CDR3 length, and insertions or deletions at six rearrangement sites. Within each subset, clonotype counts were normalized to sorted cell number, after which true diversity and Gini coefficients were computed with the tcR R package. Repertoire sharing was quantified using the overlap coefficient calculated on TCRB nucleotide sequences. This is the immuneACCESS table as TCRdb keeps it, with only in-frame sequences that have V and J called. A part of the clones is gone; compared with another copy, unresolved V genes explain less than half, and the rest is unexplained. V, J and clone size reflect that table, while D and trimming were determined from the DNA. This sample lists a few hundred thousand clones; 27% were detected once. Together, the top ten hold roughly 4% of the sample.

From cysteine to phenylalanine, the CDR3 is 14 amino acids long. The only DNA kept is the CDR3, 42 bases in frame from the first base. V is pared back by 0 bases and J by 2 bases, with 7 bases lying between the germline termini. Sequences SGHRS (CDR1) and YFSETQ (CDR2) are obtained from the germline V gene. From each donor, a single peripheral blood sample of 90 to 150 mL on average was drawn into heparinised tubes. A BD FACSAria II and a panel including CD45RO, CCR7, CD25, CD127, CD95 and CD27 were used to sort naive, central memory, regulatory and stem cell-like memory CD4+ T cells. A purity above 95% was achieved for all sorted populations. PBMCs were separated immediately by Lymphoprep density gradient centrifugation and were stained directly, without being cultured. So that batch effects would be minimized, each experiment stained and sorted samples in pairs, pairing one healthy donor with one patient.

The record originates from a study of beta chain features in type 1 diabetes (dated by TCRdb to the late 2010s). Background for the entire study: Mean age, gender distribution, total cell number and subset yield did not differ between patients and healthy donors. The study compared TCRB repertoires of sorted circulating CD4+ T cell subsets between recently diagnosed type 1 diabetes patients and matched healthy donors. Whereas all 30 or so donors provided naive and central memory subsets, regulatory and stem cell-like memory subsets were isolated from just 8 patients and about 8 healthy donors. Across all samples, some 100,000,000 sorted cells were examined, and cell number per subset correlated strongly with RNA yield.

General findings and caveats noted by the study authors: Shorter templates might be favored by PCR, yet because patient and control samples were amplified and corrected together, any such skew would affect both groups equally. Type 1 diabetes patients showed a moderate but significant shortening of TCRB CDR3 length in all four CD4+ subsets. Because cDNA rather than genomic DNA was sequenced, highly expressing activated cells could have been over-represented, although no difference in activation and CD3 levels was found between groups. Naive, central memory and regulatory TCRB repertoires appeared to be more similar among patients than among healthy donors. HLA sub-analyses involved small numbers of individuals, so any influence of HLA type on TCRB rearrangement remained unresolved. At VDJ recombination sites, patients with type 1 diabetes made fewer insertions and deleted more nucleotides, a pattern implying thymic rearrangement abnormalities.

The clonotype was recovered from a man aged 25-45 years in good health. The sequencing sample was made of central memory CD4+ T cells from blood. The V gene is TRBV5-1 and the J gene is TRBJ2-3; a tentative D match to TRBD1 spans 6 bases. Here is the DNA: TGCGCCAGCAGCTTGGGACAGGACACAGATACGCAGTATTTT. This translates into CASSLGQDTDTQYF.